The source of this T cell receptor beta chain is a study of blood T cell repertoires in COVID-19. Background on the study: The origin of the acute and convalescent COVID-19 samples was the United States, Italy and Spain.

Assay used: immunoSEQ multiplex PCR; TCRdb lists only in-frame clones, some missing. The table records 170,000 or so clones, around four fifths of them present only once. V shed 6 bases and J shed 0 bases, with 12 bases lying between them. The germline V gene has CDR1 SNHLY and CDR2 FYNNEI. The CDR3 runs 14 residues. This chain uses TRBV2 with TRBJ2-7; D is unresolved. This sequence originates from a man between 65 and 80 years old with active or convalescent COVID-19. Sequencing was carried out using peripheral blood. The DNA of the CDR3 is TGTGCCAGCAGGACTGACGGGTACTCCTACGAGCAGTACTTC. It encodes CASRTDGYSYEQYF. The full variable domain, with the rest looked up from reference TRBV2 and TRBJ2-7, is EPEVTQTPSHQVTQMGQEVILRCVPISNHLYFYWYRQILGQKVEFLVSFYNNEISEKSEIFDDQFSVERPDGSNFTLKIRSTKLEDSAMYFCASRTDGYSYEQYFGPGTRLTVT.